This T cell receptor (beta chain) was identified during a study of OX40 agonist ivuxolimab in advanced cancers. Study background: Patients were given ivuxolimab, an antibody that agonizes OX40 (CD134). Each patient was given ivuxolimab into a vein every 2 weeks, at 0.01 to 10 mg/kg. Three individuals attained partial responses, comprising one hepatocellular carcinoma case and two cutaneous melanoma cases. Study-level findings and limits: Both CD4+ and CD8+ T cell populations in blood had undergone clonal expansion by week 6 at 0.1 to 3.0 mg/kg.

Notes on this clone: What it recognizes is unknown.

Method: immunoSEQ multiplex PCR; TCRdb's copy keeps in-frame clones and lacks some. The profile covers fewer than 70,000 clones, with 90% to 95% appearing a single time and about 4.4% taken by the ten largest. Germline V CDR1 and CDR2: MNHEY, SVGAGI. Trimming left V 2 bases short and J 5 bases short, with 9 bases between. The CDR3 consists of 13 residues. The chain links TRBV6-5 to TRBJ2-5, with no clear D. The material sequenced was CD4+ or CD8+ T cells sorted from blood, taken in a trial of the OX40 agonist ivuxolimab. This TCR was recovered from an adult with an advanced solid tumor such as melanoma, head and neck, liver or kidney cancer. CDR3 protein: CASSYDSPETQYF. The CDR3 DNA reads as TGTGCCAGCAGTTACGACTCCCCCGAGACCCAGTACTTC.